Below, 5 T cell receptor beta chains from the same sample are listed, as sequenced in a study of cytotoxic CD8 clonotypes in ibrutinib-treated CLL. Some clones are missing from TCRdb's copy, which holds only in-frame ones; the method was immunoSEQ multiplex PCR. The data contain tens of thousands of clones, roughly three quarters of them seen just once; the ten biggest clones take up approximately 12%. The specimen was PBMCs, collected after 12 months of ibrutinib treatment. All receptors come from a human donor with chronic lymphocytic leukemia.

The chain is built from TRBV10-1 and TRBJ2-2; 9 bases are a match to TRBD2. J was trimmed by 4 bases and V by 8 bases; bases with no gene match: 8. The germline CDR1 and CDR2 sequences are WNHNN and SYGVQD (reference sequence). The CDR3 has 15 amino acids. The CDR3 sequence: CASSVSGSTTGELFF. The CDR3 nucleotides are TGCGCCAGCTCTGTTAGCGGGAGCACCACCGGGGAGCTGTTTTTT.

CDR3 sequence reads: CASSDGTYNQPQHF. CDR3 bases: TGTGCCAGCAGTGACGGCACGTACAATCAGCCCCAGCATTTT. The chain couples TRBV6-1 to TRBJ1-5; D gene ambiguous. V was pared by 3 bases and J by 3 bases, with 9 bases between. The V gene's germline CDR1 is MNHNS and CDR2 SASEGT. The CDR3 runs to 14 residues.

The J gene is TRBJ2-6, the V gene TRBV4-2, with D maybe TRBD1 (7 bases). CDR1 and CDR2 from the germline V gene are LGHNA and YNFKEQ. Trimming took off 2 bases at V and 2 bases at J, with 10 bases between the two ends. The CDR3 sequence is 16 residues long. The CDR3 bases are TGTGCCAGCAGCCAACCCAGGGGGGCTGGGGCCAACGTCCTGACTTTC. Amino acid sequence: CASSQPRGAGANVLTF.

V usage is TRBV7-2 and J usage is TRBJ2-1; perhaps TRBD2 as D (6 bases). V was trimmed by 5 bases and J by 8 bases, leaving 19 bases between them. Germline V gene lookup returns CDR1 SGHTA and CDR2 FQGNSA. The CDR3 totals 15 residues. The chain's CDR3 is CASSLMSGSGDEQFF. DNA of the CDR3: TGTGCCAGCAGCCTAATGAGTGGGTCGGGGGATGAGCAGTTCTTC.

The chain joins TRBV10-1 to TRBJ2-2; D is undetermined. The V gene's germline CDR1 is WNHNN and CDR2 SYGVQD (reference sequence). This CDR3 contains 14 residues. V was pared by 0 bases and J by 5 bases, with 7 bases between. The CDR3 here is CASSESWYTGELFF. The CDR3 DNA reads as TGCGCCAGCAGTGAGTCGTGGTATACCGGGGAGCTGTTTTTT.